This T cell receptor beta chain was recorded in a study of cytomegalovirus exposure and HLA in healthy donors. Donors sampled were nominally healthy, though unrecorded immune exposures were likely. The PCR contained 60 Vbeta and 13 Jbeta primers. Sequenced by immunoSEQ multiplex PCR; TCRdb stores in-frame clones only, minus some. The data contain some 150,000 clones, around 9% of them singletons. Notes on this clone: The antigen is not known.

Study-level findings and limits: Researchers catalogued 164 TCR beta chains as cytomegalovirus-associated. Most subjects' HLA-A and HLA-B alleles were reportedly predicted from TCR beta sequences. Most of the TCR beta V segments (in an earlier analysis) were productive either about 87% or about 30% of the time.

Sequenced input: PBMCs. The receptor was derived from a woman aged 35 to 49 in good health and CMV-seropositive.

CDR3 nucleotide sequence: TGTGCCAGCAGCTTACCCGGGGGAGGGACCTACGAGCAGTACTTC. Translating it yields CASSLPGGGTYEQYF. This sequence joins TRBV7-2 and TRBJ2-7; TRBD2 aligns across 7 bases. CDR1 SGHTA and CDR2 FQGNSA come from the germline V gene. There are 15 residues in the CDR3. V shed 2 bases, J shed 2 bases, and the junction held 6 bases outside the gene matches. Full variable domain (outside the CDR3, taken from reference TRBV7-2 and TRBJ2-7): GAGVSQSPSNKVTEKGKDVELRCDPISGHTALYWYRQSLGQGLEFLIYFQGNSAPDKSGLPSDRFSAERTGGSVSTLTIQRTQQEDSAVYLCASSLPGGGTYEQYFGPGTRLTVT.